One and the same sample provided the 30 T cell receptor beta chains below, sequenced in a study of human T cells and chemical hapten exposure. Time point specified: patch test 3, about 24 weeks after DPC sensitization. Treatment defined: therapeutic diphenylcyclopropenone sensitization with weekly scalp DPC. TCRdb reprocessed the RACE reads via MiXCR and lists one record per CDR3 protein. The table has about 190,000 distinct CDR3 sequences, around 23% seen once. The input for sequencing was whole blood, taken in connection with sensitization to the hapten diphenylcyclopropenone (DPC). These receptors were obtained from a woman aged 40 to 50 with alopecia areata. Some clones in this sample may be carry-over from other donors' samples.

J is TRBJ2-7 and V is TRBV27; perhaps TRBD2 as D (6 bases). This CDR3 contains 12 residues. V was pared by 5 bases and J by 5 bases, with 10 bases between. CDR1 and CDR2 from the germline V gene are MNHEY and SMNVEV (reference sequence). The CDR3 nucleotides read TGTGCCAGCAGTACTCTAGCGAACGAGCAGTACTTC. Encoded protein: CASSTLANEQYF.

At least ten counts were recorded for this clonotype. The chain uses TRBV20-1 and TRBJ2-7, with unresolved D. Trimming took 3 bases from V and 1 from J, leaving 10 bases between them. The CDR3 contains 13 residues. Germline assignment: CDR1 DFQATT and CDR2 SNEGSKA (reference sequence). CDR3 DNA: TGCAGTGCTAGGGGTTACAATTCCTACGAGCAGTACTTC. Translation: CSARGYNSYEQYF.

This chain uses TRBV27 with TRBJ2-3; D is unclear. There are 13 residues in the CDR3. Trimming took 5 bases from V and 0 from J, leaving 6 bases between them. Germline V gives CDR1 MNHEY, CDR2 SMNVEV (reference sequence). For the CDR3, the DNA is TGTGCCAGCAGTGGTCCTAGCACAGATACGCAGTATTTT. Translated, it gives CASSGPSTDTQYF.

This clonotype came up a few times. CDR3 bases: TGCAGTGCTAGAGTCCCGGGACAGAAGGCTAATTCACCCCTCCACTTT. Its protein is CSARVPGQKANSPLHF. The chain recombines TRBV20-1 with TRBJ1-6; 7 bases align to TRBD1. Germline CDR1 and CDR2: DFQATT and SNEGSKA (reference sequence). Losses at the gene ends were 1 base for V and 6 bases for J; bases not matched to a gene: 9. CDR3 length: 16 amino acids.

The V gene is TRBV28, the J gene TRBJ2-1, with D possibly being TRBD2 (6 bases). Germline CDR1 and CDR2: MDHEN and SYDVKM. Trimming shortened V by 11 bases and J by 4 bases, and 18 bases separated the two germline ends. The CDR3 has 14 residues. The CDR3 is CAAERGGSYNEQFF. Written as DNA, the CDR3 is TGTGCCGCCGAACGTGGGGGGTCGTACAATGAGCAGTTCTTC.

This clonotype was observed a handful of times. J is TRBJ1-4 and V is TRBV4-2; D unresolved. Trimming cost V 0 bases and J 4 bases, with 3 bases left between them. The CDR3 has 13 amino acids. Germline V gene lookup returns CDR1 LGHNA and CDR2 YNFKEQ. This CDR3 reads CASSQDFNEKLFF. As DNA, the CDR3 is TGTGCCAGCAGCCAAGATTTTAATGAAAAACTGTTTTTT.

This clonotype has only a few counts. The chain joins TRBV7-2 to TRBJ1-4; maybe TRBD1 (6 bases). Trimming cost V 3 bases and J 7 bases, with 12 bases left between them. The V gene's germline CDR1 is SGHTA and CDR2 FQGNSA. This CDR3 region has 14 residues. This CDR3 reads CASSLEARGEKLFF. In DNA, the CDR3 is TGTGCCAGCAGCTTGGAGGCCAGGGGTGAAAAACTGTTTTTT.

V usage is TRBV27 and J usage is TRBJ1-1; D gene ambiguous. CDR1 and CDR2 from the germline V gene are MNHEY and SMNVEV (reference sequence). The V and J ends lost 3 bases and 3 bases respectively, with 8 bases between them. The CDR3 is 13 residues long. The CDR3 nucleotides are TGTGCCAGCAGTTTCGTAACAGACACTGAAGCTTTCTTT. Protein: CASSFVTDTEAFF.

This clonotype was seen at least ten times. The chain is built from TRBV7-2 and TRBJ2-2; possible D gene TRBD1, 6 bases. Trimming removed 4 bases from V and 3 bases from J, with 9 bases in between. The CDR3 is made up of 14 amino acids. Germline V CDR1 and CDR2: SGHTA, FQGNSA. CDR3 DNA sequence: TGTGCCAGCAGCTCAAGGACAGACACCGGGGAGCTGTTTTTT. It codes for CASSSRTDTGELFF.

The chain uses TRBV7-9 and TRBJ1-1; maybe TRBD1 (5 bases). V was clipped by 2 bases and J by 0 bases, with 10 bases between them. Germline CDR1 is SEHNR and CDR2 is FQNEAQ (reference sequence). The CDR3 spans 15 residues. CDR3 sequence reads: CASSLTQGVNTEAFF. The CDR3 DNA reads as TGTGCCAGCAGCTTAACACAAGGGGTGAACACTGAAGCTTTCTTT.

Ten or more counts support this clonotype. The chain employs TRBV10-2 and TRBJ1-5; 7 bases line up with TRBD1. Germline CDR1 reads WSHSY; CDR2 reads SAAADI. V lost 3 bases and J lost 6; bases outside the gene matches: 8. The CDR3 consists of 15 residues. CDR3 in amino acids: CASSDLQGVGQPQHF. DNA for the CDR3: TGCGCCAGCAGTGATCTCCAGGGGGTCGGTCAGCCCCAGCATTTT.

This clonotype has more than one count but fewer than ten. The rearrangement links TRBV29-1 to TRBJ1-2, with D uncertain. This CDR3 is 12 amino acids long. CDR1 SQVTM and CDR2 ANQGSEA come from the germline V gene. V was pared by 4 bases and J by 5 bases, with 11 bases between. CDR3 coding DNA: TGCAGCGTTGGTGTCAGCCAATATGGCTACACCTTC. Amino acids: CSVGVSQYGYTF.

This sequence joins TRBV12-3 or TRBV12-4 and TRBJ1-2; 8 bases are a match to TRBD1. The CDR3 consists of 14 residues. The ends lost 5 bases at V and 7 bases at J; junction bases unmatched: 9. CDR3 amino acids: CASSAGQGGFGYTF. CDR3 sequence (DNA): TGTGCCAGCAGTGCTGGACAGGGAGGATTTGGCTACACCTTC.

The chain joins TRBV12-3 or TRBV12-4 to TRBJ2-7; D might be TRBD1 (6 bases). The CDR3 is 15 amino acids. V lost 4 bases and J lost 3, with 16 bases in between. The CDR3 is CASSSLGGRGYEQYF. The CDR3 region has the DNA TGTGCCAGCAGTTCCTTGGGTGGCAGGGGCTACGAGCAGTACTTC.

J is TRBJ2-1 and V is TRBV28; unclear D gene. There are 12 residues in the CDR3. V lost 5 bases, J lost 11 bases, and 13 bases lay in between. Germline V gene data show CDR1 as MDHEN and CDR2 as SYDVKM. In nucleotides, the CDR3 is TGTGCCAGCAGTCCTGAGTGGGGTCAGCAGTTCTTC. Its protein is CASSPEWGQQFF.

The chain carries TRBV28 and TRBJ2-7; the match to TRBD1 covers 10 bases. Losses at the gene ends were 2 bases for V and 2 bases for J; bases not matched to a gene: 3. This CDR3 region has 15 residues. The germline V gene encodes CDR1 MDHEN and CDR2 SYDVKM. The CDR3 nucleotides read TGTGCCAGCAGTTTAGTTGGGACAGGGGCCTACGAGCAGTACTTC. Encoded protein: CASSLVGTGAYEQYF. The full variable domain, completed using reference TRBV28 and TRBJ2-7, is DVKVTQSSRYLVKRTGEKVFLECVQDMDHENMFWYRQDPGLGLRLIYFSYDVKMKEKGDIPEGYSVSREKKERFSLILESASTNQTSMYLCASSLVGTGAYEQYFGPGTRLTVT.

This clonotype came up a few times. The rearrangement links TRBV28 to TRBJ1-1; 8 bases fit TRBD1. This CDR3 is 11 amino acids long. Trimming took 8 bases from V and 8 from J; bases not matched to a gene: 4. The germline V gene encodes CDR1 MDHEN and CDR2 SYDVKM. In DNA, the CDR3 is TGTGCCAGCCGGACAGGGCGGGAAGCTTTCTTT. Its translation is CASRTGREAFF.

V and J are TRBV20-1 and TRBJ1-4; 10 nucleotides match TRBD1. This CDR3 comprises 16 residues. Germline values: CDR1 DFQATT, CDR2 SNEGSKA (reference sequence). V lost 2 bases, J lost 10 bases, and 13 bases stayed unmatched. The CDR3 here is CSARITGTGEKGKLFF. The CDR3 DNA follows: TGCAGTGCTAGAATAACCGGGACAGGGGAGAAGGGAAAACTGTTTTTT.

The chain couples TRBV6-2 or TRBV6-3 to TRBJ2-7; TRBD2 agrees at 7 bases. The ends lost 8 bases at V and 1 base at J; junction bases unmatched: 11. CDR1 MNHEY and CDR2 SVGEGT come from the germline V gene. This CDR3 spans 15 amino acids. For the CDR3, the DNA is TGTGCCAGCCATTGGGGTCAGCGGGGTTCCTACGAGCAGTACTTC. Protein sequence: CASHWGQRGSYEQYF.

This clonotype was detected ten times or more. This CDR3 is CASPTAGTSGPGDTQYF. CDR3 DNA sequence: TGTGCCAGCCCCACGGCCGGGACTAGCGGTCCCGGGGATACGCAGTATTTT. This sequence joins TRBV28 and TRBJ2-3; 11 bases agree with TRBD2. CDR3 length: 17 amino acids. From germline, CDR1 is MDHEN and CDR2 SYDVKM. Trimming took 8 bases from V and 6 from J; bases not matched to a gene: 16.

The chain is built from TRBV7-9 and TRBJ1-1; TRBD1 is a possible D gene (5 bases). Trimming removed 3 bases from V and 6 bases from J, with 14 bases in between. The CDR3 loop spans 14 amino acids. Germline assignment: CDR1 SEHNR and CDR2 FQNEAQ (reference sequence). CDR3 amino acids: CASSLDLGGAEAFF. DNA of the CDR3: TGTGCCAGCAGCTTGGATCTGGGAGGGGCTGAAGCTTTCTTT.

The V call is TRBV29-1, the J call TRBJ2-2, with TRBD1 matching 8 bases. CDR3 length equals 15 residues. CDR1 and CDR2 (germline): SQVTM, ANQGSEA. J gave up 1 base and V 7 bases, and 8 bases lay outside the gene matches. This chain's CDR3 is CSARGGQGNTGELFF. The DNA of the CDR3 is TGCAGCGCCCGAGGTGGACAGGGGAACACCGGGGAGCTGTTTTTT.

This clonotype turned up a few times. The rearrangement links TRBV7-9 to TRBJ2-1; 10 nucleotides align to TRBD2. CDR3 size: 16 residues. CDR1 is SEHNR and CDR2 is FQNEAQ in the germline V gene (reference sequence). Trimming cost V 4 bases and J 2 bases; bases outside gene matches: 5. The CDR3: CASSSTSGYPYNEQFF. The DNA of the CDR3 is TGTGCCAGCAGCTCGACTAGCGGGTACCCCTACAATGAGCAGTTCTTC.

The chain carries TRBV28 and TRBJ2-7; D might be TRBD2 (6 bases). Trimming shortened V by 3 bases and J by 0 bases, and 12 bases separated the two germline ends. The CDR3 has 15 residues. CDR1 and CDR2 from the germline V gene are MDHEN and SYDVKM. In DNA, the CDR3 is TGTGCCAGCAGTTTCCTAGCGCCAAGCTCCTACGAGCAGTACTTC. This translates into CASSFLAPSSYEQYF.

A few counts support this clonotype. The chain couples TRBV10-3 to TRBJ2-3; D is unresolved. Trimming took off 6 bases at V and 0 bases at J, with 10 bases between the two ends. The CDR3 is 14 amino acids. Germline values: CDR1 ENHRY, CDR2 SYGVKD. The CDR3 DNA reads TGTGCCATCAGAGGCTCCTTTAGCACAGATACGCAGTATTTT. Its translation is CAIRGSFSTDTQYF.

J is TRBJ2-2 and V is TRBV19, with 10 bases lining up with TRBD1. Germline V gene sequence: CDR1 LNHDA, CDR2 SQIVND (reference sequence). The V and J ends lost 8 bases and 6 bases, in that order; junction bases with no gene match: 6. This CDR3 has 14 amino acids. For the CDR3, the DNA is TGTGCCAGTTCCCGGGACAGGGGAGCCGGGGAGCTGTTTTTT. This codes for CASSRDRGAGELFF.

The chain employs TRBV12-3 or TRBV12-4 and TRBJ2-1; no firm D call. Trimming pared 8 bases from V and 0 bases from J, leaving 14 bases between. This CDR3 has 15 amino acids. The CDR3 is CASGSSESSYNEQFF. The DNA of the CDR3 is TGTGCCAGCGGGTCTAGTGAAAGCTCCTACAATGAGCAGTTCTTC.

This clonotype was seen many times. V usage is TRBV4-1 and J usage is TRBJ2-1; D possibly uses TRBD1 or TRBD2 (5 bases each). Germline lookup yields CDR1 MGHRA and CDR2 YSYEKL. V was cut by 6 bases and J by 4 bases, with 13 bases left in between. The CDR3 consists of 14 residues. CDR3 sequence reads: CASSPGPLYNEQFF. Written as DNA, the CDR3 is TGCGCCAGCAGTCCGGGACCGCTTTACAATGAGCAGTTCTTC.

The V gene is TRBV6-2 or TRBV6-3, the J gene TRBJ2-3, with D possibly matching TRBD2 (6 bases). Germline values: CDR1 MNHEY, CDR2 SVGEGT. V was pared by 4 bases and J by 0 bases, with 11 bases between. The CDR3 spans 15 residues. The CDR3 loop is CASSSPTRSTDTQYF. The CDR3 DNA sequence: TGTGCCAGCAGTTCCCCGACTAGGAGCACAGATACGCAGTATTTT.

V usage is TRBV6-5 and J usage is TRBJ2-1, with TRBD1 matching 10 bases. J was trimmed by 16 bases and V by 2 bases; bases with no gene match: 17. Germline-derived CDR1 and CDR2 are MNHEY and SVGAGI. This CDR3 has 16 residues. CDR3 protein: CASSYLRSGTGADRFF. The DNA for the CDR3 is TGTGCCAGCAGTTACCTACGTTCCGGGACAGGGGCCGATAGATTCTTC.